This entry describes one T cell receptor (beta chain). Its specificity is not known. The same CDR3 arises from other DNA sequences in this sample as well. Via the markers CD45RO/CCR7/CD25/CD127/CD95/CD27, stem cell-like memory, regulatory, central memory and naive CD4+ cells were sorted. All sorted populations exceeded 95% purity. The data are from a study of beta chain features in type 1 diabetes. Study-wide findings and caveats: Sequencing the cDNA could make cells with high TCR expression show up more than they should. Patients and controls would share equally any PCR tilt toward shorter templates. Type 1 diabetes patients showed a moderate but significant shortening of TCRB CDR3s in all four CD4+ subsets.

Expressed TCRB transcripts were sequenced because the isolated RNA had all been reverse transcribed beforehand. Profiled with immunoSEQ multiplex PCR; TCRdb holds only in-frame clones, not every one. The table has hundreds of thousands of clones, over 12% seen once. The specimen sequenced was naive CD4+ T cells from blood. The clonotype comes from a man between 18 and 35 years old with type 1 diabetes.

The CDR3 region has the DNA TGTGCCAGCAGTTACTCATCGAGCTACAATGAGCAGTTCTTC. Residues: CASSYSSSYNEQFF. This chain joins TRBV6-6 and TRBJ2-1; D not resolved. Germline lookup yields CDR1 MNHNY and CDR2 SVGAGI (reference sequence). The germline V and J ends were trimmed by 0 bases and 3 bases, with 6 bases remaining between them. This CDR3 is built from 14 residues.